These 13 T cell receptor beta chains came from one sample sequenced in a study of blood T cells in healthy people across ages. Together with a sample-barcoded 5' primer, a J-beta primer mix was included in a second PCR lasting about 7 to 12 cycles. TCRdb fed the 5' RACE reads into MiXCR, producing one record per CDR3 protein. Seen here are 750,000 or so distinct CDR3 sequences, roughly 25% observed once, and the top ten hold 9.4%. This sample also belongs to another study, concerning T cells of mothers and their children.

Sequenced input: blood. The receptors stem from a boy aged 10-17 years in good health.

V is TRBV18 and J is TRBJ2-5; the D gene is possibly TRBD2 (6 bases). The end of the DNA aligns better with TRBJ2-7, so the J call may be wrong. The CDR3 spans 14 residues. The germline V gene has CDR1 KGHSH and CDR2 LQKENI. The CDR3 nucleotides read TGTGCCAGCTCACCACCGGGACTTACCTACGAGCAGTACTTC. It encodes CASSPPGLTYEQYF.

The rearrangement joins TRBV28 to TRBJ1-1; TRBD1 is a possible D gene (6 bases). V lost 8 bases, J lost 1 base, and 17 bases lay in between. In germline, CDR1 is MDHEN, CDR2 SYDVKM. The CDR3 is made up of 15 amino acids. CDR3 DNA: TGTGCCAGCCTCCGGCCCGGGACACCGAACACTGAAGCTTTCTTT. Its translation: CASLRPGTPNTEAFF.

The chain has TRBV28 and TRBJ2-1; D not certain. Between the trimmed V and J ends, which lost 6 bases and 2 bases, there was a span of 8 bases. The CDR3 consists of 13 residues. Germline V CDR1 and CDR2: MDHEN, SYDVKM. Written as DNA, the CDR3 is TGTGCCAGCAGCACAGCTACCTACAATGAGCAGTTCTTC. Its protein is CASSTATYNEQFF.

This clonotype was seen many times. CDR3 protein: CASSQALAGSYEQYF. The CDR3 DNA reads TGCGCCAGCAGCCAAGCTCTAGCGGGGTCCTACGAGCAGTACTTC. The gene calls are TRBV4-3 and TRBJ2-7; TRBD2 matches at 9 bases. The V gene end was trimmed by 1 base and the J gene end by 1 base; junction bases not matched to a gene: 2. Germline V lookup: CDR1 LGHNA, CDR2 YSLEER. The CDR3 is 15 residues long.

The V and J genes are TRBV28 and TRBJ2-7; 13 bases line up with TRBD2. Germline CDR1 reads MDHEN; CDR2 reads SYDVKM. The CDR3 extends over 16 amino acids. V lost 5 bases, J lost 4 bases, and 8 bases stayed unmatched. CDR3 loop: CASSRTSGSDRYEQYF. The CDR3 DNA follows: TGTGCCAGCAGTCGGACTAGCGGGAGCGACCGGTACGAGCAGTACTTC.

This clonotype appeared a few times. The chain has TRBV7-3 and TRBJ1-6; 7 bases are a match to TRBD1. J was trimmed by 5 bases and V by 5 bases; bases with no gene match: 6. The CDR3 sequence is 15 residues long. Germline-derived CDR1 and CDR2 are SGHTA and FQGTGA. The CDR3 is CASSKTGTDNSPLHF. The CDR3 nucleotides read TGTGCCAGCAGCAAAACCGGGACAGATAATTCACCCCTCCACTTT.

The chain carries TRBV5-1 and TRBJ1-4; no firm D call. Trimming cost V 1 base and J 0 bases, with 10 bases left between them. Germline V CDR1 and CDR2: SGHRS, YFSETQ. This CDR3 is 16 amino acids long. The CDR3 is CASSLQQTSTNEKLFF. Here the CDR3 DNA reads TGCGCCAGCAGCTTGCAACAGACCTCAACTAATGAAAAACTGTTTTTT. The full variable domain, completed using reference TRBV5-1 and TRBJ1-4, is KAGVTQTPRYLIKTRGQQVTLSCSPISGHRSVSWYQQTPGQGLQFLFEYFSETQRNKGNFPGRFSGRQFSNSRSEMNVSTLELGDSALYLCASSLQQTSTNEKLFFGSGTQLSVL.

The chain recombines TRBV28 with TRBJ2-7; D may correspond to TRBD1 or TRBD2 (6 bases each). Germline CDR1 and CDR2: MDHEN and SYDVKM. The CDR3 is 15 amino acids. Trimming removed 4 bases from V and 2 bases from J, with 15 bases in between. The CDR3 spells CASSWEDSGTYEQYF. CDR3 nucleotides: TGTGCCAGCAGTTGGGAGGACAGCGGAACCTACGAGCAGTACTTC.

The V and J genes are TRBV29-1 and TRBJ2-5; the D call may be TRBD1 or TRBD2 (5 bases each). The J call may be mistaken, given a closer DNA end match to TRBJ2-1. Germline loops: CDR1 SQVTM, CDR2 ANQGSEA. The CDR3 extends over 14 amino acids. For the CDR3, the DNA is TGCAGCGTTGCCCCACCCCCGGACTGGACAGAGCAGTTCTTC. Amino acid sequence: CSVAPPPDWTEQFF.

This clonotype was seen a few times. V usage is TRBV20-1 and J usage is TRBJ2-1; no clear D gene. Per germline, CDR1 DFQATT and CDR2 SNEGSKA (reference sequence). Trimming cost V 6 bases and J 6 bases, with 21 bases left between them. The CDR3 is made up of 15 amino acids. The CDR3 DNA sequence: TGCAGTGCGGGCCTACCCGGGCCTCGCCCCAATGAGCAGTTCTTC. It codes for CSAGLPGPRPNEQFF.

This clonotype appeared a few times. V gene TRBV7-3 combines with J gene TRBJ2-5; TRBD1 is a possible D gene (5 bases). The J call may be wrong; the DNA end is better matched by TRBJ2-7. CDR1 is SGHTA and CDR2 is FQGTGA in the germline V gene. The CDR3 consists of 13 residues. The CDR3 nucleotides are TGTGCCAGCAGCTTAATAAGGGGCGACGAGCAGTACTTC. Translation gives CASSLIRGDEQYF.

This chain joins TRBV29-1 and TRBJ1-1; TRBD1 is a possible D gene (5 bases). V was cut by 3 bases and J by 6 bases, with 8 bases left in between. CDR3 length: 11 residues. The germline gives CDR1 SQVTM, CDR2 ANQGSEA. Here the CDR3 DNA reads TGCAGCGTTGAGCCGGGGGCTGAAGCTTTCTTT. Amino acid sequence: CSVEPGAEAFF.

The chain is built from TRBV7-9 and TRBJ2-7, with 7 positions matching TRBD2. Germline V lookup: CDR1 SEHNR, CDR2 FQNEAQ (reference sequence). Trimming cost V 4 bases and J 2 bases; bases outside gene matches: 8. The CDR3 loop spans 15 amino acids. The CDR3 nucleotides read TGTGCCAGCAGCTCAGGACTAGGTACCGCCTACGAGCAGTACTTC. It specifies CASSSGLGTAYEQYF.